Listed below are T cell receptor beta chains from one sample, sequenced in a study of T cell changes during pregnancy in multiple sclerosis. Measured with immunoSEQ multiplex PCR; TCRdb has only the in-frame clones, and not every one. Found here are tens of thousands of clones, about 91% of them singletons; the top ten hold around 4.9%. Sequenced here: peripheral blood, sampled in the first trimester of pregnancy. These receptors all stem from a female donor in good health, enrolled as a control in a pregnancy study. Each CDR3 is given with its conserved first and last residue.

TRBV5-6	TRBJ1-6	CASTREINSPLHF
TRBV5-3	TRBJ1-2	CARRFDRVVGYTF
TRBV19	TRBJ1-4	CASSDAGQEEKLFF
TRBV13	TRBJ2-3	CASSRGQGADTQYF
TRBV27	TRBJ1-2	CASRQTYHYGYTF
TRBV27	TRBJ1-2	CASRGSGTAMYGYTF
TRBV7-8	TRBJ1-1	CASSHGTANTEAFF
TRBV14	TRBJ2-3	CASSQDPSGLGTQYF
TRBV11-1	TRBJ2-1	CASSLGLAIDEQFF
TRBV5-1	TRBJ2-1	CASSSHRGHEQFF
TRBV30	TRBJ2-7	CAWSVAGVRREQYF
TRBV4-2	TRBJ2-7	CASSQLSDEQYF
TRBV5-8	TRBJ2-5	CASSFGQGFQETQYF
TRBV29-1	TRBJ2-2	CSVEGLAGTGELFF
TRBV27	TRBJ2-1	CASSLSGAGNEQFF
TRBV10-3	TRBJ2-1	CAIRQIGDGSNEQFF
TRBV7-9	TRBJ1-5	CASSLGAGSNQPQHF
TRBV6-1	TRBJ1-3	CASSEGHPVSGNTIYF
TRBV5-1	TRBJ2-1	CASSFGGRATYNEQFF
TRBV5-1	TRBJ2-5	CASSYLGTGETQYF
TRBV25-1	TRBJ1-2	CASSEYSGQFYGYTF
TRBV5-1	TRBJ2-1	CASSLSGLGRGYNEQFF
TRBV2	TRBJ1-2	CASSGQGAGYTF
TRBV13	TRBJ2-7	CASRLGQGYEQYF
TRBV5-4	TRBJ2-5	CASSPASGGARLETQYF
TRBV29-1	TRBJ2-7	CSVEDRDSSYEQYF
TRBV7-9	TRBJ2-7	CASSPVAGALVEQYF
TRBV5-5	TRBJ1-5	CASSLDGGLILPQHF
TRBV7-2	TRBJ1-5	CASSLLQFAQPQHF
TRBV10-3	TRBJ2-5	CAISPLLSGGASETQYF
TRBV5-1	TRBJ2-2	CASSLTPSEGELFF
TRBV5-6	TRBJ1-5	CASSLVRAGPNQPQHF
TRBV4-2	TRBJ2-3	CASSLTSGISTDTQYF
TRBV11-1	TRBJ2-7	CASSLPPKDRFSYEQYF
TRBV11-2	TRBJ2-2	CASSSRLASTGELFF
TRBV27	TRBJ1-2	CASSGATTEGYTF
TRBV2	TRBJ1-3	CASSERGGADTIYF
TRBV28	TRBJ2-3	CASSLTGDGTDTQYF
TRBV27	TRBJ2-3	CASSSLVLAGGGTDTQYF
TRBV5-1	TRBJ2-3	CASSSTSGSTDTQYF
TRBV19	TRBJ1-2	CASSMNRDRVPLGYTF
TRBV30	TRBJ1-3	CAWSVGTIGNTIYF
TRBV30	TRBJ2-7	CAWGSGSPGEQYF
TRBV19	TRBJ2-7	CASNSQGDYEQYF
TRBV6-1	TRBJ1-2	CASSWRGGDDGYTF
TRBV6-1	TRBJ1-1	CASSDGTYNTEAFF
TRBV10-3	TRBJ1-1	CAIRGTTGRTEAFF
TRBV9	TRBJ1-2	CASSGQGLLDAVYGYTF
TRBV5-4	TRBJ2-2	CASSYGTSGELFF
TRBV5-8	TRBJ1-5	CASSSGQGTGQPQHF